The clone carrying this T cell receptor (beta chain) is medium-sized in the sample. This sample is part of a study of T and B cells in COVID-19 patients. Blood genomic DNA input for TRB amplification was about 220-500 ng. The CDR3 runs 11 residues. V lost 2 bases, J lost 10 bases, and 6 bases lay in between. Multiplex PCR with BIOMED2 TRB-A/B primer pools amplified TRB rearrangements. In TCRdb, the multiplex PCR reads were re-called with MiXCR into one record per CDR3 protein. The sample consists of 6,000 or so distinct CDR3 sequences, roughly a quarter of them appearing once. The source is a human donor with active COVID-19. The rearrangement joins TRBV12-3 or TRBV12-4 to TRBJ2-1, with a tentative D call TRBD2 (6 bases). Sample: blood. This CDR3 is CASSLTSEQFF. The CDR3 bases are TGTGCCAGCAGTTTAACTAGCGAGCAGTTCTTC.